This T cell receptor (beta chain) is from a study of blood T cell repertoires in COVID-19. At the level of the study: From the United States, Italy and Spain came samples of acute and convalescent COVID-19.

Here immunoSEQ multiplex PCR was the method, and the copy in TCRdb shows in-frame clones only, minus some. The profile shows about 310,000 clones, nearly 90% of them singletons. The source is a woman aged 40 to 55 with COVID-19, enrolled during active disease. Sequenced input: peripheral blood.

The CDR3 DNA is TGCAGCGTGGGGGATTACAGGGGCCAGTATGGCTACACCTTC. Its translation is CSVGDYRGQYGYTF. The chain joins TRBV29-1 to TRBJ1-2; 7 bases agree with TRBD1. The J segment lost 5 bases and the V segment lost 6 bases, leaving 12 bases of the junction unmatched. Germline V lookup: CDR1 SQVTM, CDR2 ANQGSEA. The CDR3 is 14 amino acids.